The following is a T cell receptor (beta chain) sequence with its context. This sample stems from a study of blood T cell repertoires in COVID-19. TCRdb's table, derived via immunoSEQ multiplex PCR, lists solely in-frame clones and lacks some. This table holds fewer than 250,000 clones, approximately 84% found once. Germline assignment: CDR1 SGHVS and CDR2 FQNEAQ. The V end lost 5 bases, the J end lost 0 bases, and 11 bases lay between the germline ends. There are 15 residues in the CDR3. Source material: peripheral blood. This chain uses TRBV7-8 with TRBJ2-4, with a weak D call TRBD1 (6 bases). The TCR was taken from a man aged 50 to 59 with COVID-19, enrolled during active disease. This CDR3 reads CASSRGQLAKNIQYF. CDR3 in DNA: TGTGCCAGCAGCCGAGGACAGCTAGCCAAAAACATTCAGTACTTC.